Reported below is one T cell receptor (beta chain). Its specificity is not known. These data are taken from a study of T cell responses to AZD1222 COVID-19 vaccine. Study-wide results and limits: There were vaccine-associated CD4 TCRs across spike, dominant at 160-218 and 743-854.

Germline-derived CDR1 and CDR2 are SGDLS and YYNGEE. The CDR3 length is 15 residues. The trim removed 4 bases at V and 1 base at J, leaving 7 bases unmatched. Sequencing used immunoSEQ multiplex PCR; TCRdb keeps in-frame clones, though not all of them. Of about 150,000 clones in the sample, approximately 88% were seen once. The source is an adult in good health. The starting material was peripheral blood, obtained on day 0 of AZD1222 vaccination. The rearrangement joins TRBV9 to TRBJ2-5; 7 nucleotides line up with TRBD1. In DNA form, the CDR3 reads TGTGCCAGCAGCAGGGGGCCGGTAAGCCAAGAGACCCAGTACTTC. Translated: CASSRGPVSQETQYF.